These 24 T cell receptor beta chains share one sample of origin, sequenced in a study of cytomegalovirus exposure and HLA in healthy donors. Primers included in the PCR were 60 Vbeta and 13 Jbeta primers. The assay was immunoSEQ multiplex PCR, and TCRdb's table has in-frame clones only and misses some. Recorded here are 150,000 to 200,000 clones; the top ten clones represent approximately 0.8%. Source material: PBMCs. The source is a woman between 18 and 29 years old in good health and CMV-seropositive.

The rearrangement links TRBV5-1 to TRBJ2-3; perhaps TRBD1 as D (5 bases). Germline loops: CDR1 SGHRS, CDR2 YFSETQ. V was cut by 5 bases and J by 0 bases, with 10 bases left in between. CDR3 length equals 14 residues. In DNA, the CDR3 is TGCGCCAGCAGGGGGCGAGTGAGCACAGATACGCAGTATTTT. This sequence encodes CASRGRVSTDTQYF.

This chain connects TRBV7-4 to TRBJ2-5; no clear D. Trimming stripped 6 bases from V and 4 bases from J, with 18 bases between. The CDR3 extends over 15 amino acids. Germline CDR1 is SGHVT and CDR2 is SQSDAQ. The CDR3 coding sequence is TGTGCCAGCAGTCTCACTAAAGATAGTGGAGAGACCCAGTACTTC. It codes for CASSLTKDSGETQYF.

This sequence joins TRBV4-2 and TRBJ2-2; tentative D call: TRBD1 (6 bases). The CDR3 consists of 15 residues. The V gene's germline CDR1 is LGHNA and CDR2 YNFKEQ. The V end was cut by 1 base, the J end by 6 bases, with 12 bases between. The CDR3 DNA reads TGTGCCAGCAGCCAAGCCAAAGGACAGCCCGGGGAGCTGTTTTTT. This encodes CASSQAKGQPGELFF.

The rearrangement uses TRBV6-5 and TRBJ1-1; D unresolved. The germline CDR1 and CDR2 sequences are MNHEY and SVGAGI. The CDR3 sequence is 14 residues long. Trimming cost V 2 bases and J 1 base, with 8 bases left between them. DNA of the CDR3: TGTGCCAGCAGTTACGGGGAGGGGAACACTGAAGCTTTCTTT. It yields the protein CASSYGEGNTEAFF.

The CDR3 sequence is CASSSGTGVSYGYTF. The CDR3 DNA sequence: TGTGCCAGCAGCTCCGGGACAGGAGTATCCTATGGCTACACCTTC. The chain combines TRBV7-9 with TRBJ1-2, with 8 bases lining up with TRBD1. CDR3 length: 15 amino acids. Germline assignment: CDR1 SEHNR and CDR2 FQNEAQ (reference sequence). V lost 4 bases, J lost 4 bases, and 8 bases stayed unmatched.

The J gene is TRBJ1-2, the V gene TRBV2; a possible D gene is TRBD1 (5 bases). This CDR3 is built from 19 residues. V dropped 6 bases and J dropped 0 bases, with 26 bases sitting between them. Per the germline V gene, CDR1 is SNHLY and CDR2 is FYNNEI. CDR3 sequence: CASSQLSGAPQRTNYGYTF. CDR3 nucleotides: TGTGCCAGCAGCCAATTATCTGGGGCGCCCCAAAGAACTAACTATGGCTACACCTTC.

This chain uses TRBV5-4 with TRBJ1-1; TRBD1 is a possible D gene (6 bases). V shed 0 bases and J shed 0 bases, with 6 bases lying between them. Germline CDR1 reads SGHNT; CDR2 reads YYREEE (reference sequence). The CDR3 loop spans 14 amino acids. CDR3 protein: CASSLGTVNTEAFF. In DNA, the CDR3 is TGTGCCAGCAGCTTGGGGACAGTGAACACTGAAGCTTTCTTT.

This chain uses TRBV27 with TRBJ1-1; D is ambiguous. Trimming removed 0 bases from V and 4 bases from J, with 9 bases in between. There are 14 residues in the CDR3. Germline loops: CDR1 MNHEY, CDR2 SMNVEV (reference sequence). The CDR3: CASSLSGGSTEAFF. The CDR3 DNA is TGTGCCAGCAGTTTATCGGGCGGGTCCACTGAAGCTTTCTTT.

The genes are TRBV6-5 and TRBJ2-7; 8 bases map to TRBD2. From germline, CDR1 is MNHEY and CDR2 SVGAGI. This CDR3 has 14 residues. V shed 5 bases and J 3 bases; nucleotides not matched to a gene: 6. CDR3 sequence (DNA): TGTGCCAGCAGTGAGACGGGACTAGTCTACGAGCAGTACTTC. Its protein is CASSETGLVYEQYF.

This sequence joins TRBV6-1 and TRBJ1-5, with a tentative D call TRBD1 (5 bases). Trimming stripped 2 bases from V and 2 bases from J, with 16 bases between. CDR3 size: 17 residues. From germline, CDR1 is MNHNS and CDR2 SASEGT. Here the CDR3 reads CASSEPLYRKGNQPQHF. The CDR3 coding sequence is TGTGCCAGCAGTGAACCCCTCTACAGGAAAGGCAATCAGCCCCAGCATTTT.

The genes are TRBV28 and TRBJ1-6; D unresolved. Trimming removed 7 bases at V and 0 bases at J, with 10 bases between. The CDR3 is 15 residues long. CDR1 is MDHEN, CDR2 SYDVKM, per germline. Here the CDR3 reads CASKLASSYNSPLHF. CDR3 in DNA: TGTGCCAGCAAGCTGGCTAGCTCCTATAATTCACCCCTCCACTTT.

J is TRBJ1-1 and V is TRBV19, with D perhaps matching TRBD1 (5 bases). Trimming cost V 1 base and J 3 bases, with 6 bases left between them. This CDR3 contains 13 residues. Germline loops: CDR1 LNHDA, CDR2 SQIVND (reference sequence). In nucleotides, the CDR3 is TGTGCCAGTAGTATAGGACAGCACACTGAAGCTTTCTTT. Its translation: CASSIGQHTEAFF.

The rearrangement links TRBV4-2 to TRBJ1-2, with 7 bases fitting TRBD1. The CDR3 contains 17 residues. Germline V lookup: CDR1 LGHNA, CDR2 YNFKEQ. V lost 3 bases, J lost 7 bases, and 17 bases stayed unmatched. CDR3 loop: CASSQSTGSLPGAGYTF. In nucleotides, the CDR3 is TGTGCCAGCAGCCAGTCGACAGGGTCACTGCCTGGGGCTGGCTACACCTTC.

V and J are TRBV6-5 and TRBJ2-1; 9 positions match TRBD2. The CDR3 loop spans 16 amino acids. V shed 4 bases and J 5 bases; nucleotides not matched to a gene: 9. Looked up from germline, CDR1 is MNHEY and CDR2 is SVGAGI. CDR3 in amino acids: CASSFLTSGGNNEQFF. The CDR3 nucleotides are TGTGCCAGCAGTTTCTTGACTAGCGGAGGTAACAATGAGCAGTTCTTC.

The chain couples TRBV30 to TRBJ2-7, with TRBD2 identical over 13 bases. CDR3 length: 14 residues. Germline CDR1 GTSNPN, CDR2 SVGIG (reference sequence). V dropped 3 bases and J dropped 3; count of bases not matched to a gene: 2. The CDR3 nucleotides read TGTGCCTGGAGCCGGACTAGCGGGGGCTACGAGCAGTACTTC. Amino acid sequence: CAWSRTSGGYEQYF.

V usage is TRBV30 and J usage is TRBJ2-7; weak D call: TRBD2 (5 bases). Germline values: CDR1 GTSNPN, CDR2 SVGIG (reference sequence). V was cut by 4 bases and J by 3 bases, with 13 bases left in between. The CDR3 is 13 amino acids. The CDR3 DNA follows: TGTGCCTGGACCGCCATCGGAGGCTACGAGCAGTACTTC. Its translation: CAWTAIGGYEQYF.

The chain recombines TRBV5-1 with TRBJ2-2; 10 bases map to TRBD2. This CDR3 has 15 amino acids. Germline CDR1 SGHRS, CDR2 YFSETQ. The V segment lost 2 bases and the J segment 4 bases; nucleotides outside the gene matches: 2. The CDR3 DNA sequence: TGCGCCAGCAGCTTTTCTAGCGGGGGCACCGGGGAGCTGTTTTTT. As protein: CASSFSSGGTGELFF.

The DNA for the CDR3 is TGCGCCAGCAGCTTGGGGCCCAATGGGAGAGGGGAGACCCAGTACTTC. Its protein product is CASSLGPNGRGETQYF. V is TRBV5-1 and J is TRBJ2-5, with D possibly matching TRBD2 (5 bases). Germline lookup yields CDR1 SGHRS and CDR2 YFSETQ. Between the trimmed V and J ends, which lost 0 bases and 5 bases, there was a span of 17 bases. The CDR3 has 16 amino acids.

The chain links TRBV5-1 to TRBJ1-1, with D possibly TRBD1 on 6 matching bases. Germline V gives CDR1 SGHRS, CDR2 YFSETQ. The CDR3 extends over 14 amino acids. Trimming cost V 7 bases and J 5 bases, with 18 bases left between them. The CDR3, as DNA: TGCGCCAGCGCCGACCAGGGGAGGGATACTGAAGCTTTCTTT. The encoded protein is CASADQGRDTEAFF.

The rearrangement uses TRBV18 and TRBJ2-5; D uncertain. The CDR3 sequence is 15 residues long. V gave up 1 base and J gave up 5 bases, with 14 bases separating them. Germline loops: CDR1 KGHSH, CDR2 LQKENI. The CDR3 region has the DNA TGTGCCAGCTCACCACGGAGAGCCAAACGGGAGACCCAGTACTTC. Amino acids: CASSPRRAKRETQYF.

This rearrangement joins TRBV7-9 to TRBJ1-3; 9 bases line up with TRBD1. The germline gives CDR1 SEHNR, CDR2 FQNEAQ (reference sequence). V was pared by 8 bases and J by 4 bases, with 6 bases of the junction left unmatched. CDR3 length: 14 amino acids. CDR3 sequence (DNA): TGTGCCAGCGGAGGACAGGGGAGAGGAAACACCATATATTTT. It codes for CASGGQGRGNTIYF. The full variable domain, its missing parts supplied by reference TRBV7-9 and TRBJ1-3, is DTGVSQNPRHKITKRGQNVTFRCDPISEHNRLYWYRQTLGQGPEFLTYFQNEAQLEKSRLLSDRFSAERPKGSFSTLEIQRTEQGDSAMYLCASGGQGRGNTIYFGEGSWLTVV.

The chain couples TRBV6-5 to TRBJ1-6, with D perhaps TRBD1 (5 bases). The germline V gene encodes CDR1 MNHEY and CDR2 SVGAGI. The CDR3 runs to 9 residues. Trimming removed 8 bases from V and 12 bases from J, with 5 bases in between. The CDR3 bases are TGTGCCAGCGGACAACCCCTCCACTTT. This translates into CASGQPLHF.

The rearrangement links TRBV5-1 to TRBJ1-2; TRBD1 matches at 7 bases. Germline-derived CDR1 and CDR2 are SGHRS and YFSETQ. This CDR3 has 17 residues. Germline trimming cut 0 bases from V and 2 bases from J; bases unmatched to any gene: 10. CDR3 loop: CASSLDPQTGFNYGYTF. In DNA, the CDR3 is TGCGCCAGCAGCTTGGACCCCCAGACAGGGTTCAACTATGGCTACACCTTC.

The chain combines TRBV6-5 with TRBJ2-3; a possible D gene is TRBD2 (6 bases). Per the germline V gene, CDR1 is MNHEY and CDR2 is SVGAGI. CDR3 length equals 13 residues. Trimming pared 0 bases from V and 13 bases from J, leaving 14 bases between. CDR3 amino acids: CASSYSKWGGEYF. The CDR3 region has the DNA TGTGCCAGCAGTTACTCGAAATGGGGCGGGGAGTATTTT.